This record concerns one T cell receptor beta chain sequence. Its recognized antigen is unknown. No quality values exist for individual bases; no much larger clone is one base distant. These data come from a study of T cell responses to AZD1222 COVID-19 vaccine (dated by TCRdb to the early 2020s). For the study in its entirety: AZD1222 recipients given second doses at about 4 weeks or at about 12 weeks were pooled, since spike-specific TCR depth and breadth were not found to differ between the two schedules. Trial participants were enrolled by age into subgroups of 18-55, 56-69 and 70-plus years, and 148, 28 and 57 TCR-sequenced participants, respectively, were included in these subgroups. TCR sequencing covered roughly 230 trial participants: approximately 200 given two doses of AZD1222 and approximately 26 given two doses of MenACWY control vaccine. Overall results and qualifications from the work: In the small 56-69-year group, the increase in depth fell short of significance, most likely because of low power. A significant rise in spike-specific TCR breadth and depth was observed after two AZD1222 doses relative to day 0 and relative to MenACWY recipients. Participants were mostly white British and included more females than males, and it was suggested by the authors that clonal diversity may have been underestimated. No day 14 peak-response samples were available, so repertoires were characterized only after the peak T cell response. The vaccine-associated CD4 TCRs covered the entire spike protein, and the dominant responses fell in regions 160-218 and 743-854. Only five to seven AZD1222 recipients were SARS-CoV-2 seropositive at baseline, limiting conclusions about previously exposed vaccinees. Reportedly, close to half of the unique spike-specific TCRs recognized epitopes lying outside the regions that are mutated in the B.1.351 and B.1.1.7 variants.

Explained via the paper, the time point label denotes: baseline before first vaccination. Vaccinee samples came from UK trials COV001 and COV002, including a single-blind randomized controlled phase 2/3 trial of AZD1222 (ChAdOx1 nCoV-19) in healthy adults. For TCRbeta chain sequencing, PBMC samples from trial participants were taken at day 0 and at day 28 after the second dose. The CDR3 regions of human TCRbeta chains were analyzed by immunosequencing. The study's processing was this. Repertoire TCRs were matched against a reference library of SARS-CoV-2-specific TCRs generated with the MIRA antigen-specificity platform. Breadth meant the fraction of unique TCRs that were SARS-CoV-2-associated, whereas depth meant the fraction of total T cells that were SARS-CoV-2-associated. Using the MIRA data, every spike-specific TCR was mapped to the spike region that the TCR reacted to and assigned to either a CD4 or a CD8 class. Log10-transformed breadth and depth values were compared by one-way ANOVA with Sidak's multiple comparisons tests. Imported from immuneACCESS, the table was reduced by TCRdb to in-frame sequences with V and J called. These copies leave out some clones; in studies compared against another copy, an unresolved V gene accounts for under half, and the cause of the remainder is not known. The D gene and trimming were derived from the DNA, and the V and J assignments and clone size from that table. This sample lists roughly 120,000 clones; over 80% were detected once. Together, the top ten hold 13% to 15% of the sample.

The CDR3 numbers 13 residues from cysteine through phenylalanine. Only the CDR3 region is kept as DNA, spanning 39 bases read in frame from base 1. At the junction V is shortened by 2 bases and J by 3 bases, with 5 bases in between. Taken from the germline V gene, the CDR1 and CDR2 loops are SGHTA and FQGNSA. The specimen comprised peripheral blood, sampled on day 0 of AZD1222 vaccination. The sequence was obtained from an adult in good health. This sequence uses TRBV7-2 and TRBJ1-3; the D gene cannot be named for sure. The DNA sequence is given as TGTGCCAGCAGCTTAACCATTGGAAACACCATATATTTT. Translated, it gives CASSLTIGNTIYF.